A selection of T cell receptor beta chains follows, all from one sample in a study of OX40 agonist ivuxolimab in advanced cancers. Some clones are missing from TCRdb's copy, which holds only in-frame ones; the method was immunoSEQ multiplex PCR. The sample has around 100,000 clones, roughly 90% seen once. The starting material was CD4+ or CD8+ T cells sorted from blood, obtained in a trial of the OX40 agonist ivuxolimab. The receptors derive from an adult with an advanced solid tumor such as melanoma, head and neck, liver or kidney cancer. Both conserved end residues are trimmed from each CDR3. The order of the fields is D gene, V gene, CDR3 protein. D genes are given only for firm matches.

TRBD1 | TRBV5-1 | ASSGQGPMNTEAF
. | TRBV11-2 | ASSLRNTGELF
TRBD1 | TRBV19 | ASSRQGFSLNTEAF
. | TRBV19 | ASSIKSESNYGYT
. | TRBV30 | AWSSGDPNTEAF
. | TRBV29-1 | SVSNSYNSPLH
. | TRBV7-2 | ASSPLVVGEQY
TRBD2 | TRBV5-1 | ASSLTSGQETQY
TRBD1 | TRBV10-3 | AISETGTGDDTEAF
TRBD2 | TRBV30 | AWRVSGASNEQF
. | TRBV6-5 | ASSTAGTPTYEQY
TRBD1 | TRBV5-1 | ASSPGGETQY
TRBD2 | TRBV11-2 | ASSSSGRLYEQY
TRBD1 | TRBV15 | ATSRDRDRGQYYGYT
. | TRBV19 | ASSIRGNSEKLF
. | TRBV7-9 | ASSFGADLNYGYT
TRBD2 | TRBV2 | ATGTSGRAT
. | TRBV5-5 | ASSLEKGRAF